This T cell receptor beta chain was documented in a study of blood T cells in healthy people across ages (dated by TCRdb to the mid-2010s). Background for the entire study: In model experiments, roughly one uniquely barcoded TCR beta cDNA molecule per two T cells was captured by template switching. Age-related changes in TCR beta repertoire diversity were measured in the study by deep sequencing normalized with unique cDNA molecular identifiers. Donors were grouped into four age groups: young (average 16 years), middle-aged (about 40), aged (about 60) and long-lived (about 89). Donors of different ages were randomly distributed across sequencing lanes to avoid experimental bias. Using the same blood draw, the study looked at two additional independent replicas of 1 million unique cDNA reads for two donors, one aged 18 to 30 and the other aged 80 or older. Paper-wide results and their limitations: Donor CMV infection status was unknown, potentially confounding age-related changes in expanded clonotypes. Because profiling used bulk unsorted PBMCs, naive and antigen-experienced compartments could not be compared conclusively. Observed TCR beta diversity per million T cells fell roughly linearly with age, and a significant reduction was already apparent by age roughly 41. Compared with the aged group, more naive CD4+ T cells, fewer expanded clones and increased TCR diversity were shown by the long-lived group, suggesting age selection. Total diversity estimates from one million sequenced T cells were considered lower bounds and underestimates. A strong correlation was found between observed TCR beta diversity and the percentage of naive T cells measured by flow cytometry.

The library was built by means of 5' RACE. Sequencing took place on an Illumina HiSeq 2500. The second PCR ran for roughly 7 to 12 cycles and used a J-beta primer mix along with a sample-barcoded 5' primer. A unique molecular identifier was introduced onto each TCR beta cDNA molecule by a template-switch 5' adaptor carrying 12 random nucleotides. Each sample yielded at least 3 million CDR3-containing paired-end reads. First-strand cDNA synthesis was performed from all RNA using the Mint cDNA synthesis kit, with priming by a TRBC-specific oligonucleotide. Following uracil-DNA glycosylase treatment, a first 18-cycle PCR with universal primers M1SS and BC2_uni_R was performed on all cDNA. In the paper's pipeline: Normalization of each sample was performed by random selection of 1 million high-quality reads, each carrying a distinct molecular identifier. Reads sharing molecular identifiers were discarded rather than binned into consensus sequences. MiTCR, with a Q25 quality threshold and the strictest error-elimination algorithm, was used for CDR3 identification, clonotype clustering and error correction. Lower-bound total TCR beta diversity was estimated with a nonparametric unseen species model using Euler transformation. Starting from the raw public reads, TCRdb applied fastp trimming at Q25, assembled clones with MiXCR and retained in-frame beta chains. Duplicate CDR3 protein sequences are folded into a single record with the most common DNA and genes. The V and J calls here are based on TCRdb, not the publication. This sample gives hundreds of thousands of distinct CDR3 sequences in total; about a third of them show up just once. 15% of the sample goes to the ten largest clones.

The CDR3 covers 16 residues, taking in both the cysteine and the phenylalanine. The sequence is cut down to CDR3 DNA, 48 bases in frame from base 1. Trimming removed 4 bases from V and 3 bases from J, leaving 16 bases between the germline ends. CDR1 and CDR2 are drawn from the germline V gene: KGHDR, SFDVKD. This clonotype was counted a few times. Its specific antigen is unknown. Nothing much larger sits one base from this clone, and base qualities are not available. The donors were some 39 Caucasian individuals from Russia, aged roughly 6 to 100 years, who were systemically healthy. Each donor gave about 9.7 milliliters of peripheral blood, drawn into EDTA-treated Vacutainer tubes. PBMCs were isolated by Ficoll-Paque density-gradient centrifugation, with at least 6 million obtained per sample. Total RNA was extracted from PBMCs with Trizol reagent, with at least 5 micrograms obtained per sample. Naive CD45RAhigh/CD27high T cell percentages were measured by flow cytometry on a PBMC aliquot from every donor.

The sample comprised blood. This chain joins TRBV24-1 to TRBJ2-3, with the D gene not clear enough to name. This TCR was sampled from a woman of 80 years or more in good health. Donor details come from another sample of the same person, matched by shared clones. The DNA sequence is as follows: TGTGCCACCAGTGACCCGGTGGGCCCTGGGACAGATACGCAGTATTTT. Protein translation: CATSDPVGPGTDTQYF.